Sequencing of this TCR beta chain was carried out in a study of T cells after somatic rescue of genetic block. Sequenced by immunoSEQ multiplex PCR; TCRdb stores in-frame clones only, minus some. The top ten hold approximately 1.4% of the sample, which has roughly 120,000 clones, over 80% seen once. CDR3 length equals 17 residues. The trim removed 6 bases at V and 5 bases at J, leaving 15 bases unmatched. Germline lookup yields CDR1 MDHEN and CDR2 SYDVKM. This sequence originates from a woman under 30. The chain links TRBV28 to TRBJ2-7; TRBD1 matches 11 bases. Specimen: peripheral blood mononuclear cells (PBMCs). CDR3 in amino acids: CASSSPPGQGATNEQYF. CDR3 bases: TGTGCCAGCAGCTCCCCCCCCGGACAGGGGGCGACTAACGAGCAGTACTTC. The full variable domain, completed using reference TRBV28 and TRBJ2-7, is DVKVTQSSRYLVKRTGEKVFLECVQDMDHENMFWYRQDPGLGLRLIYFSYDVKMKEKGDIPEGYSVSREKKERFSLILESASTNQTSMYLCASSSPPGQGATNEQYFGPGTRLTVT.